Listed here is a single TCR beta chain. The data originate from a study of control samples from healthy donors and cancer patients. J gave up 6 bases and V 6 bases, and 13 bases lay outside the gene matches. The CDR3 length is 16 residues. Germline assignment: CDR1 SGDLS and CDR2 YYNGEE. Data came from immunoSEQ multiplex PCR; TCRdb stores just in-frame clones and leaves some out. The sample lists about 61,000 clones; about 90% were seen once. This receptor was obtained from a man aged 60 to 69 with colorectal cancer. The chain has TRBV9 and TRBJ2-2; 8 bases agree with TRBD2. The sample consisted of PBMCs. CDR3 DNA sequence: TGTGCCAGCACCCCTCGGACGGGGGGGCGGCCCGGGGAGCTGTTTTTT. This sequence encodes CASTPRTGGRPGELFF.